This passage covers 21 T cell receptor beta chains from one sample sequenced in a study of shared clonotypes between healthy human individuals. The naive CD8 fraction comprised CD45RO-negative cells positively selected for CCR7 and excluded terminally differentiated effector memory CD45RA+ cells. Sequencing used immunoSEQ multiplex PCR; TCRdb keeps in-frame clones, though not all of them. This table has about 800,000 clones, about 96% appearing once. Sequencing was done on a sample of naive CD8+ T cells sorted from blood. The receptors stem from a man younger than 40 in good health.

V is TRBV6-1 and J is TRBJ2-5; D gene unclear. V lost 2 bases and J 1 base, leaving 11 bases between the germline ends. Germline loops: CDR1 MNHNS, CDR2 SASEGT. The CDR3 spans 15 residues. CDR3 sequence: CASSETLAPQETQYF. CDR3 in DNA: TGTGCCAGCAGTGAAACCCTGGCGCCCCAAGAGACCCAGTACTTC.

This rearrangement joins TRBV4-1 to TRBJ2-3; TRBD1 aligns across 9 bases. Germline lookup yields CDR1 MGHRA and CDR2 YSYEKL. CDR3 length: 15 amino acids. Losses at the gene ends were 0 bases for V and 6 bases for J; bases not matched to a gene: 4. In nucleotides, the CDR3 is TGCGCCAGCAGCCAAGAACAGGGGGCGGGGGATACGCAGTATTTT. Encoded protein: CASSQEQGAGDTQYF.

With respect to this clone: At one boundary the junction diverges from the germline segment, which might be a read error. This chain links TRBV28 with TRBJ2-7; possibly TRBD2 for D (6 bases). Germline V gene sequence: CDR1 MDHEN, CDR2 SYDVKM. The CDR3 extends over 13 amino acids. The CDR3 coding sequence is TGTGCCGGCAGTTTCGGGAGCTCCTACGAGCAGTACTTC. Protein sequence: CAGSFGSSYEQYF.

J is TRBJ2-7 and V is TRBV27; D gene ambiguous. Germline V gene sequence: CDR1 MNHEY, CDR2 SMNVEV (reference sequence). CDR3 size: 11 residues. V lost 2 bases and J 9 bases, leaving 8 bases between the germline ends. The CDR3 bases are TGTGCCAGCAGTTTACCCCCCGGGCAGTACTTC. The encoded protein is CASSLPPGQYF.

The table lists this clone with a count of one. As DNA, the CDR3 is TGTGCCAGCAGCTTAAATTCCCCGTGGCAGGGGGAGGCCTACGAGCAGTACTTC. Translating gives CASSLNSPWQGEAYEQYF. The gene calls are TRBV7-9 and TRBJ2-7; maybe TRBD1 (7 bases). Looked up from germline, CDR1 is SEHNR and CDR2 is FQNEAQ (reference sequence). The CDR3 has 18 amino acids. V was clipped by 2 bases and J by 2 bases, with 22 bases between them.

The V call is TRBV19, the J call TRBJ1-5; tentative D call: TRBD1 (5 bases). CDR1 LNHDA and CDR2 SQIVND come from the germline V gene (reference sequence). This CDR3 contains 13 residues. Trimming cost V 6 bases and J 8 bases, with 14 bases left between them. In DNA form, the CDR3 reads TGTGCCAGTAGCAGACAGTTTTTAGAGCCCCAGCATTTT. Translated, it gives CASSRQFLEPQHF.

The V call is TRBV5-1, the J call TRBJ2-1; the D is unclear. The CDR3 is made up of 12 amino acids. Germline V gives CDR1 SGHRS, CDR2 YFSETQ. V was shortened by 3 bases and J by 7 bases, with 8 bases between the two germline ends. The CDR3 nucleotides read TGCGCCAGCAGCTCGGACGAGAATGAGCAGTTCTTC. Translating it yields CASSSDENEQFF.

This clone was recorded once. Its ends do not fully match the called genes, so a read error is possible. CDR3 loop: CASSISLSNQPQHF. For the CDR3, the DNA is TGTGCCAGCAGTATATCCCTTAGCAATCAGCCCCAGCATTTT. V is TRBV27 and J is TRBJ1-5, with unresolved D. The CDR3 spans 14 residues. The germline gives CDR1 MNHEY, CDR2 SMNVEV (reference sequence).

V and J are TRBV4-3 and TRBJ2-7; TRBD1 might be the D (6 bases). The V end was cut by 0 bases, the J end by 5 bases, with 14 bases between. This CDR3 comprises 15 residues. The germline V gene encodes CDR1 LGHNA and CDR2 YSLEER. The CDR3 DNA reads TGCGCCAGCAGCCAAGACCCCGCCCAGGGGAACGAGCAGTACTTC. This translates into CASSQDPAQGNEQYF.

To note about this clone: Other DNA variants within this sample encode the same CDR3. J is TRBJ2-7 and V is TRBV29-1; tentatively, D is TRBD2 (6 bases). This CDR3 is built from 13 residues. Germline CDR1 SQVTM, CDR2 ANQGSEA. V dropped 3 bases and J dropped 4 bases, with 13 bases sitting between them. In nucleotides, the CDR3 is TGCAGCGTTGATTGGGCAGGGACTTACGAGCAGTACTTC. Amino acids: CSVDWAGTYEQYF.

The rearrangement uses TRBV7-9 and TRBJ1-4; D is ambiguous. This CDR3 is built from 16 residues. V was pared by 3 bases and J by 6 bases, with 17 bases between. The germline gives CDR1 SEHNR, CDR2 FQNEAQ (reference sequence). The CDR3 reads CASSFNRGTDDEKLFF. The DNA of the CDR3 is TGTGCCAGCAGCTTTAACCGGGGTACGGATGATGAAAAACTGTTTTTT.

The chain links TRBV7-9 to TRBJ2-5; 7 bases are shared with TRBD2. The CDR3 spans 14 residues. Germline CDR1 and CDR2: SEHNR and FQNEAQ (reference sequence). The V segment lost 9 bases and the J segment 2 bases; nucleotides outside the gene matches: 9. The CDR3 DNA follows: TGTGCCAGTCTGCGTGTCGGGGGGCAAGAGACCCAGTACTTC. This sequence encodes CASLRVGGQETQYF. Based on the CDR3 plus reference TRBV7-9 and TRBJ2-5, the full variable domain is DTGVSQNPRHKITKRGQNVTFRCDPISEHNRLYWYRQTLGQGPEFLTYFQNEAQLEKSRLLSDRFSAERPKGSFSTLEIQRTEQGDSAMYLCASLRVGGQETQYFGPGTRLLVL.

The chain has TRBV29-1 and TRBJ2-1, with 10 bases fitting TRBD2. The J segment lost 4 bases and the V segment lost 4 bases, leaving 4 bases of the junction unmatched. Germline V gives CDR1 SQVTM, CDR2 ANQGSEA. The CDR3 consists of 14 residues. The CDR3 nucleotides are TGCAGCGTTGGGGGACTAGCGAGTTACAATGAGCAGTTCTTC. It codes for CSVGGLASYNEQFF.

This clone is a singleton in its sample. The chain uses TRBV5-1 and TRBJ2-7; D possibly corresponds to TRBD2 (7 bases). Trimming left V 4 bases short and J 2 bases short, with 19 bases between. CDR3 length: 16 amino acids. Germline V CDR1 and CDR2: SGHRS, YFSETQ. In DNA, the CDR3 is TGCGCCAGCAGCCCCCTTGTGGGAGGGGGGGCCTACGAGCAGTACTTC. Translating it yields CASSPLVGGGAYEQYF.

About this clone itself: Distinct nucleotide sequences in the sample also encode this CDR3. The V call is TRBV7-9, the J call TRBJ2-1; tentatively, D is TRBD1 (6 bases). The CDR3 contains 14 residues. Germline values: CDR1 SEHNR, CDR2 FQNEAQ (reference sequence). The V end lost 4 bases, the J end lost 0 bases, and 7 bases lay between the germline ends. The CDR3 DNA reads TGTGCCAGCAGCTCAGGGGACTCCTACAATGAGCAGTTCTTC. It specifies CASSSGDSYNEQFF.

The chain uses TRBV5-4 and TRBJ2-1; no reliable D call. With 4 bases removed from V and 4 bases from J, the gap between germline ends came to 18 bases. Germline V gene lookup returns CDR1 SGHNT and CDR2 YYREEE (reference sequence). This CDR3 spans 16 amino acids. The CDR3 region is CASSPQYGVLYNEQFF. The CDR3 nucleotides read TGTGCCAGCAGCCCGCAGTATGGGGTCCTATACAATGAGCAGTTCTTC.

This chain links TRBV2 with TRBJ2-1; maybe TRBD1 (6 bases). The ends were cut back, 7 bases at V and 4 bases at J, with 17 bases in the middle. CDR3 size: 15 residues. The germline V gene has CDR1 SNHLY and CDR2 FYNNEI. The DNA of the CDR3 is TGTGCCAGCAATATTCGGGACATCGTTTACAATGAGCAGTTCTTC. The encoded protein is CASNIRDIVYNEQFF.

The chain uses TRBV14 and TRBJ2-1; D call uncertain. The CDR3 runs 13 residues. V gave up 1 base and J gave up 10 bases, with 11 bases separating them. Germline V gene sequence: CDR1 SGHDN, CDR2 FVKESK. The CDR3 loop reads CASSQGTLLEQFF. CDR3 coding DNA: TGTGCCAGCAGCCAAGGAACCCTCCTGGAGCAGTTCTTC.

The chain links TRBV19 to TRBJ2-7, with TRBD2 identical over 13 bases. After removal of 5 bases from V and 5 bases from J, the junction contained 6 bases not matched to a gene. The CDR3 is 15 amino acids. CDR1 is LNHDA and CDR2 is SQIVND in the germline V gene (reference sequence). CDR3 residues: CASSSGLAGVHEQYF. CDR3 nucleotides: TGTGCCAGTAGTTCAGGACTAGCGGGAGTCCACGAGCAGTACTTC.

The chain is built from TRBV7-9 and TRBJ1-3; 7 nucleotides agree with TRBD1. Germline loops: CDR1 SEHNR, CDR2 FQNEAQ (reference sequence). The CDR3 is 14 residues long. V gave up 4 bases and J gave up 4 bases; unmatched junction bases: 4. The CDR3 sequence is CASSSTGSGNTIYF. The CDR3 bases are TGTGCCAGCAGCTCGACAGGGTCAGGAAACACCATATATTTT.

The V gene is TRBV7-9, the J gene TRBJ1-2; the match to TRBD1 covers 8 bases. The CDR3 consists of 14 residues. The J segment lost 4 bases and the V segment lost 5 bases, leaving 6 bases of the junction unmatched. CDR1 is SEHNR and CDR2 is FQNEAQ in the germline V gene (reference sequence). CDR3 in amino acids: CASSRGQEIYGYTF. In DNA form, the CDR3 reads TGTGCCAGCAGCAGGGGACAGGAGATCTATGGCTACACCTTC.